One sample yielded the 9 T cell receptor beta chains listed below, sequenced in a study of blood T cell repertoires in COVID-19. Assay: immunoSEQ multiplex PCR; the TCRdb copy retains only in-frame clones and omits some. The sample records 260,000 or so clones, approximately 84% being singletons. Sequencing was done on a sample of peripheral blood. The source of these receptors is a human donor in a cohort sampled during active COVID-19.

This chain uses TRBV7-9 with TRBJ2-7; TRBD2 is a possible D gene (5 bases). CDR3 length equals 16 residues. Looked up from germline, CDR1 is SEHNR and CDR2 is FQNEAQ (reference sequence). V was trimmed by 5 bases and J by 1 base, leaving 18 bases between them. CDR3 nucleotides: TGTGCCAGCAGCGCCGTCGGAATAGCGCCTTCCTACGAGCAGTACTTC. Translation: CASSAVGIAPSYEQYF.

This clone was seen just once. For the CDR3, the DNA is TGTGCCAGCAGCTTAACAGAAATGAACACTGAAGCTTTCTTT. It yields the protein CASSLTEMNTEAFF. The genes are TRBV11-1 and TRBJ1-1; D is ambiguous. The CDR3 has 14 residues. Trimming pared 2 bases from V and 0 bases from J, leaving 7 bases between. CDR1 is SGHAT, CDR2 FQDESV, per germline (reference sequence).

V and J are TRBV11-2 and TRBJ1-2; 9 bases fit TRBD1. The CDR3 runs 15 residues. Germline V gives CDR1 SGHAT, CDR2 FQNNGV. Losses at the gene ends were 5 bases for V and 8 bases for J; bases not matched to a gene: 12. The CDR3 DNA sequence: TGTGCCAGCAGCCGAGCCTCGGGACAGGGAGGGGGCTACACCTTC. This translates into CASSRASGQGGGYTF.

The chain links TRBV29-1 to TRBJ1-1, with TRBD1 matching over 7 bases. The CDR3 runs to 15 residues. The V gene end was trimmed by 4 bases and the J gene end by 4 bases; junction bases not matched to a gene: 12. Germline V CDR1 and CDR2: SQVTM, ANQGSEA. CDR3 coding DNA: TGCAGCGTTGCTGCTTCGACAGGGCCCGTCACTGAAGCTTTCTTT. Amino acid sequence: CSVAASTGPVTEAFF.

The V gene is TRBV20-1, the J gene TRBJ2-2; 7 bases map to TRBD2. The V and J ends lost 3 bases and 7 bases, in that order; junction bases with no gene match: 14. The CDR3 totals 16 residues. CDR1 DFQATT and CDR2 SNEGSKA come from the germline V gene (reference sequence). This CDR3 reads CSASVAGDLRGGELFF. CDR3 bases: TGCAGTGCTAGTGTGGCGGGGGACTTACGGGGCGGGGAGCTGTTTTTT.

V gene TRBV28 combines with J gene TRBJ1-1; the match to TRBD1 covers 9 bases. The germline V gene has CDR1 MDHEN and CDR2 SYDVKM. This CDR3 is 16 amino acids long. The trim removed 5 bases at V and 1 base at J, leaving 8 bases unmatched. DNA of the CDR3: TGTGCCAGCAGTCTAAGGACAGGGGTATCGAACACTGAAGCTTTCTTT. As protein: CASSLRTGVSNTEAFF.

The chain uses TRBV3-1 (or the pseudogene TRBV3-2) and TRBJ2-2; D ambiguous. The ends were cut back, 0 bases at V and 6 bases at J, with 5 bases in the middle. The CDR3 contains 13 residues. Per germline, CDR1 LGHDT and CDR2 YNNKEL (reference sequence). CDR3 coding DNA: TGTGCCAGCAGCCAAGATCCCTCCGGGGAGCTGTTTTTT. Translated, it gives CASSQDPSGELFF.

The rearrangement links TRBV7-9 to TRBJ2-2; 10 bases line up with TRBD1. With V trimmed by 5 bases and J by 4 bases, 7 bases remained unmatched. The CDR3 extends over 16 amino acids. In germline, CDR1 is SEHNR, CDR2 FQNEAQ (reference sequence). CDR3 bases: TGTGCCAGCAGCCCACGACAGGGGGCTTCCACCGGGGAGCTGTTTTTT. This gives the protein CASSPRQGASTGELFF.

The V gene is TRBV9, the J gene TRBJ2-2; weak D call: TRBD2 (6 bases). CDR1 is SGDLS and CDR2 is YYNGEE in the germline V gene. The CDR3 extends over 16 amino acids. The V gene lost 0 bases and the J gene lost 7 bases, with 16 bases spanning the gap. The CDR3, as DNA: TGTGCCAGCAGCGTAGGGGTAGCGAGGGGAGGCGGGGAGCTGTTTTTT. The encoded protein is CASSVGVARGGGELFF.